The sequence of this TCR beta chain was determined in a study of blood T cells in healthy people across ages. In the study overall: About one barcoded beta molecule per two T cells was captured by template switching. Study-level findings and limits: PBMCs went unsorted, and a conclusive naive versus antigen-experienced comparison was therefore prevented.

With regard to this clonotype: Its antigen is still unknown.

V lost 10 bases and J 7 bases, leaving 10 bases between the germline ends. The CDR3 totals 11 residues. Germline lookup yields CDR1 MNHNS and CDR2 SASEGT. A second PCR, run for about 6 to 11 cycles, used a sample-barcoded 5' primer plus a J-beta primer mix. Every sample gave at least 2.5 million paired-end reads containing CDR3. TCRdb re-analysed the 5' RACE reads in MiXCR, keeping a single row per CDR3 protein. Altogether about 1.1 million distinct CDR3 sequences are present, roughly two fifths being singletons, with the ten largest covering about 12%. The chain uses TRBV6-1 and TRBJ1-4, with D unclear. The sequenced sample was blood. This TCR was recovered from a man between 18 and 35 years old in good health. The CDR3 loop is CATLVSEKLFF. In DNA, the CDR3 is TGTGCCACCCTCGTTAGTGAAAAACTGTTTTTT.